This entry lists 6 T cell receptor beta chains sequenced from one sample in a study of shared clonotypes between healthy human individuals. TCRdb's copy holds only in-frame clones and misses some; the assay was immunoSEQ multiplex PCR. The table lists about 530,000 clones, roughly 95% of them singletons. Sequenced material: naive CD4+ T cells sorted from blood. Subset given: CD45RA+ positively selected. The receptors shown here come from a woman aged 30 to 39 in good health.

The chain employs TRBV7-3 and TRBJ2-2; no clear D gene. Trimming took off 5 bases at V and 6 bases at J, with 7 bases between the two ends. CDR1 is SGHTA and CDR2 is FQGTGA in the germline V gene. There are 12 residues in the CDR3. CDR3 loop: CASSPGPGELFF. The DNA for the CDR3 is TGTGCCAGCAGCCCAGGACCCGGGGAGCTGTTTTTT.

The chain has TRBV6-5 and TRBJ2-7; D perhaps matches TRBD1 (6 bases). CDR1 is MNHEY and CDR2 is SVGAGI in the germline V gene. The V end was cut by 7 bases, the J end by 6 bases, with 13 bases between. The CDR3 consists of 12 residues. CDR3 bases: TGTGCCAGCAATACAGGGTTCGGCGAGCAGTACTTC. Translation gives CASNTGFGEQYF.

The chain employs TRBV6-5 and TRBJ1-1; 9 bases match TRBD1. The CDR3 spans 14 residues. The J segment lost 6 bases and the V segment lost 5 bases, leaving 7 bases of the junction unmatched. Germline CDR1 is MNHEY and CDR2 is SVGAGI. In DNA form, the CDR3 reads TGTGCCAGCAGTGTCGGGACAGGGCTTTCTGAAGCTTTCTTT. Translation: CASSVGTGLSEAFF.

J is TRBJ1-2 and V is TRBV28; D is undetermined. Germline V gene sequence: CDR1 MDHEN, CDR2 SYDVKM. This CDR3 has 10 residues. The V end lost 5 bases, the J end lost 4 bases, and 2 bases lay between the germline ends. CDR3 DNA: TGTGCCAGCAGTGGCTATGGCTACACCTTC. This encodes CASSGYGYTF.

The chain employs TRBV6-1 and TRBJ1-1; D is undetermined. Trimming cost V 1 base and J 1 base, with 10 bases left between them. The germline CDR1 and CDR2 sequences are MNHNS and SASEGT. This CDR3 contains 15 residues. As DNA, the CDR3 is TGTGCCAGCAGTGAAGGTAGCGAACGGAACACTGAAGCTTTCTTT. This translates into CASSEGSERNTEAFF.

The genes are TRBV7-9 and TRBJ2-1; 12 nucleotides match TRBD2. Germline CDR1 is SEHNR and CDR2 is FQNEAQ (reference sequence). V was clipped by 6 bases and J by 3 bases; unmatched bases: 6. The CDR3 extends over 16 amino acids. The CDR3 loop is CASRLLTSGSYNEQFF. The CDR3 DNA is TGTGCCAGCAGACTTTTGACTAGCGGGAGCTACAATGAGCAGTTCTTC. The full variable domain, completed using reference TRBV7-9 and TRBJ2-1, is DTGVSQNPRHKITKRGQNVTFRCDPISEHNRLYWYRQTLGQGPEFLTYFQNEAQLEKSRLLSDRFSAERPKGSFSTLEIQRTEQGDSAMYLCASRLLTSGSYNEQFFGPGTRLTVL.